A selection of T cell receptor beta chains follows, all from one sample in a study of T cell changes during pregnancy in multiple sclerosis. The table came from immunoSEQ multiplex PCR; TCRdb's copy has only in-frame clones and leaves some out. Among around 80,000 clones, approximately 90% were seen once, and the ten largest hold less than 3%. Sample: peripheral blood, taken before pregnancy. The receptors stem from a female donor with multiple sclerosis, enrolled in a pregnancy study. The CDR3 runs from the conserved cysteine through the conserved F or W. Each record gives: J gene, clone size, CDR3 length, V gene, D gene, CDR3 DNA, CDR3 protein. A D gene is named only where the DNA matches it firmly. Clone size is given for some rows only: seen once, a few or many times, or a class if the clone is expanded.

TRBJ1-1,-,15,TRBV6-5,TRBD1,TGTGCCAGCAGAGGACAGGGAGTGGGGAACACTGAAGCTTTCTTT,CASRGQGVGNTEAFF
TRBJ2-1,few,16,TRBV12-5,TRBD1,TGTGCTAGTGGTTTGTCATCCGGGACAGGGTCTGTTGAGCAGTTCTTC,CASGLSSGTGSVEQFF
TRBJ1-5,-,14,TRBV6-5,TRBD1,TGTGCCAGCAGGCCTGGACAGGCCCATCAGCCCCAGCATTTT,CASRPGQAHQPQHF
TRBJ2-1,-,14,TRBV11-3,-,TGTGCCAGCAGCTTAGGTCCTTTAGTGAATGAGCAGTTCTTC,CASSLGPLVNEQFF
TRBJ1-5,-,15,TRBV28,-,TGTGCCAGCAGTTTTGGCCGACTCGGGAATCAGCCCCAGCATTTT,CASSFGRLGNQPQHF
TRBJ1-5,-,13,TRBV7-9,-,TGTGCCAGCAGCCCGGACAGCTATCAGCCCCAGCATTTT,CASSPDSYQPQHF
TRBJ1-2,-,15,TRBV4-1,-,TGCGCCAGCAGCCAAGAGAGTTTGGAGGGGTTCGGCTACACCTTC,CASSQESLEGFGYTF
TRBJ2-7,-,14,TRBV29-1,-,TGCAGCGTCCTAAACCCACAGGGCCATTCGGAGCAGTACTTC,CSVLNPQGHSEQYF
TRBJ2-1,-,14,TRBV9,-,TGTGCCAGCAGCGTTGGGGGGTCCGTAAGGGAGCAGTTCTTC,CASSVGGSVREQFF
TRBJ2-5,-,14,TRBV28,-,TGTGCCAGCAGTTTACCCGTCGGCCAAGAGACCCAGTACTTC,CASSLPVGQETQYF
TRBJ2-6,-,20,TRBV21-1,-,TGTGCCAGCAGCAAAAGGGGGCCGACAGGGACCCTCTCTGGGGCCAACGTCCTGACTTTC,CASSKRGPTGTLSGANVLTF
TRBJ2-3,-,14,TRBV5-1,-,TGCGCCAGCAGCTTGGGGACACTCACAGATACGCAGTATTTT,CASSLGTLTDTQYF
TRBJ2-7,-,15,TRBV6-1,TRBD2,TGTGCCAGCAGTGAAGGGACTAGCGGGGCCTACGAGCAGTACTTC,CASSEGTSGAYEQYF
TRBJ2-1,-,15,TRBV7-9,TRBD2,TGTGCCAGCACCACGCTAGCGGGAGTTATCCATGAGCAGTTCTTC,CASTTLAGVIHEQFF
TRBJ1-2,-,13,TRBV28,-,TGTGCCAGCAGGGGGGGAGTCGGGAGCGGCTACACCTTC,CASRGGVGSGYTF
TRBJ2-7,-,15,TRBV27,-,TGTGCCAGCACCTCAGGGTTCCCGCCTACGAGCGAGCAGTACTTC,CASTSGFPPTSEQYF
TRBJ2-3,-,15,TRBV4-1,TRBD2,TGCGCCAGCAGCCAAGAGGGACTAGCTACAGATACGCAGTATTTT,CASSQEGLATDTQYF